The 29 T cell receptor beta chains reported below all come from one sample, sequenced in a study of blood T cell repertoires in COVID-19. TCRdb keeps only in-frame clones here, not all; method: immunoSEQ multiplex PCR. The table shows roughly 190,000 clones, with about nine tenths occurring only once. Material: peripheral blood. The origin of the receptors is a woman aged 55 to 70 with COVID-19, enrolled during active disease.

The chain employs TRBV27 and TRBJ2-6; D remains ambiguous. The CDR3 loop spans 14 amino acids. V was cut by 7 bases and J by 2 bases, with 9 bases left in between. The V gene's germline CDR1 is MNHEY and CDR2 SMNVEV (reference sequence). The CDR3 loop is CASNPGTGANVLTF. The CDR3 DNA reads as TGTGCCAGCAATCCAGGTACTGGGGCCAACGTCCTGACTTTC.

This chain's CDR3 is CASGLVRSGYYGYTF. CDR3 bases: TGTGCTAGTGGTTTGGTACGAAGCGGGTACTATGGCTACACCTTC. This sequence joins TRBV12-5 and TRBJ1-2, with D uncertain. The germline V and J ends were trimmed by 0 bases and 3 bases, with 11 bases remaining between them. The CDR3 runs 15 residues. Germline-derived CDR1 and CDR2 are LGHNT and FRNRAP. Full variable domain (missing parts from reference TRBV12-5 and TRBJ1-2): DARVTQTPRHKVTEMGQEVTMRCQPILGHNTVFWYRQTMMQGLELLAYFRNRAPLDDSGMPKDRFSAEMPDATLATLKIQPSEPRDSAVYFCASGLVRSGYYGYTFGSGTRLTVV.

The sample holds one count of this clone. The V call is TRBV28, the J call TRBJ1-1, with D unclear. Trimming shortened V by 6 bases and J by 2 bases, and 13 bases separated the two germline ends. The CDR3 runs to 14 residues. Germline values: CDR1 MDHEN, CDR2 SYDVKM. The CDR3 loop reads CASSPLVQNTEAFF. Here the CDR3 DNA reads TGTGCCAGCAGCCCCTTGGTACAAAACACTGAAGCTTTCTTT.

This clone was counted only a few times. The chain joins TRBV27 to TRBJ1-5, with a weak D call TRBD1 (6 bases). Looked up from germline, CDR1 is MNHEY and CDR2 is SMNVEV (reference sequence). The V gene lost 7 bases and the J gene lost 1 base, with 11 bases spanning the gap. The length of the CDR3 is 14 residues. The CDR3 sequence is CASKKTGSNQPQHF. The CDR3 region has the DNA TGTGCCAGCAAAAAGACAGGCAGCAATCAGCCCCAGCATTTT.

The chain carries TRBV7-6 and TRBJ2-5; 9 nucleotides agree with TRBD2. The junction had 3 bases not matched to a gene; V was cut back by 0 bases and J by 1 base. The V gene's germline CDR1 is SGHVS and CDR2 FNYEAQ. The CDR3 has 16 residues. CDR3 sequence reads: CASSLALSGGQETQYF. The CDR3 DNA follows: TGTGCCAGCAGCTTAGCTCTTAGCGGGGGCCAAGAGACCCAGTACTTC.

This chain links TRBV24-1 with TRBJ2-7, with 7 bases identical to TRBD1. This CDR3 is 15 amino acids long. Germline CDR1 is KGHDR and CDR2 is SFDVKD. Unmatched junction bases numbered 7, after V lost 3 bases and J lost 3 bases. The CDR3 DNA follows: TGTGCCACCAGTGATACTTCGGACAGGTTCTACGAGCAGTACTTC. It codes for CATSDTSDRFYEQYF.

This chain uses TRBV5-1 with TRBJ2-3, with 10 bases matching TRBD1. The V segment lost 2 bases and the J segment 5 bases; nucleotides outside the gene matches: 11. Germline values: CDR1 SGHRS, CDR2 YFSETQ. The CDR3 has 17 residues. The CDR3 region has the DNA TGCGCCAGCAGCTTATCCGGGACAGGGGTCGGGGGAGATACGCAGTATTTT. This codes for CASSLSGTGVGGDTQYF.

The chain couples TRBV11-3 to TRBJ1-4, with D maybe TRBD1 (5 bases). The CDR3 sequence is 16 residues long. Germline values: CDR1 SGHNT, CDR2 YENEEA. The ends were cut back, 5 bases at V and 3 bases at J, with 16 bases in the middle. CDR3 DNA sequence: TGTGCCAGCAGCCCCCAACGGGGGGGAGCTAATGAAAAACTGTTTTTT. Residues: CASSPQRGGANEKLFF. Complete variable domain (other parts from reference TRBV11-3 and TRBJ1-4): EAGVVQSPRYKIIEKKQPVAFWCNPISGHNTLYWYLQNLGQGPELLIRYENEEAVDDSQLPKDRFSAERLKGVDSTLKIQPAELGDSAVYLCASSPQRGGANEKLFFGSGTQLSVL.

CDR3 in amino acids: CASSYSTGGGYEQFF. CDR3 coding DNA: TGTGCCAGCAGTTACTCGACAGGGGGCGGCTATGAGCAGTTCTTC. The chain has TRBV6-5 and TRBJ2-1, with TRBD1 matching over 10 bases. CDR1 is MNHEY, CDR2 SVGAGI, per germline. V lost 0 bases to trimming and J lost 8 bases; unmatched junction nucleotides: 4. There are 15 residues in the CDR3.

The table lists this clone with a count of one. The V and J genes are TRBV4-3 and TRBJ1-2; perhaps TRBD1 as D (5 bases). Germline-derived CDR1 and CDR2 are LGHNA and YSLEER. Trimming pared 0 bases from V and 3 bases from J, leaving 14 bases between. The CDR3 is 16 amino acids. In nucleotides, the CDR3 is TGCGCCAGCAGCCAAGAATTGGCAGGGTTAGACTATGGCTACACCTTC. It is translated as CASSQELAGLDYGYTF.

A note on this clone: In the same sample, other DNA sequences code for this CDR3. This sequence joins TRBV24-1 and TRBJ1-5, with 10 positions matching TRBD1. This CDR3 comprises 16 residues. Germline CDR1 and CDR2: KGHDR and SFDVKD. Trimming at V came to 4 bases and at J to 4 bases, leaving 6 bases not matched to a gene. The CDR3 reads CATSDPGTGDNQPQHF. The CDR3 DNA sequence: TGTGCCACCAGTGACCCCGGGACAGGGGATAATCAGCCCCAGCATTTT.

The CDR3 region has the DNA TGTGCCAGCAGCGAGCAGACACCGTACAATGAGCAGTTCTTC. Its translation is CASSEQTPYNEQFF. This rearrangement joins TRBV9 to TRBJ2-1; D uncertain. Trimming stripped 3 bases from V and 4 bases from J, with 11 bases between. Per germline, CDR1 SGDLS and CDR2 YYNGEE. This CDR3 has 14 amino acids.

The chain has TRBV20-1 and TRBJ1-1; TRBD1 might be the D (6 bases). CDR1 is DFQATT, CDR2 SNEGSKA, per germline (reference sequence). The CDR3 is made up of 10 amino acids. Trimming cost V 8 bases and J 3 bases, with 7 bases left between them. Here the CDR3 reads CSSGDTEAFF. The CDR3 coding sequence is TGCAGTTCAGGGGACACTGAAGCTTTCTTT.

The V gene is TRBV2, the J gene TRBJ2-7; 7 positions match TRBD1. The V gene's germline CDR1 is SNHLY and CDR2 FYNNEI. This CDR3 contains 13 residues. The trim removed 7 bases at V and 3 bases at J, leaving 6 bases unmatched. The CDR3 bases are TGTGCCAGCATCAGGGACAGCCACTACGAGCAGTACTTC. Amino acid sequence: CASIRDSHYEQYF.

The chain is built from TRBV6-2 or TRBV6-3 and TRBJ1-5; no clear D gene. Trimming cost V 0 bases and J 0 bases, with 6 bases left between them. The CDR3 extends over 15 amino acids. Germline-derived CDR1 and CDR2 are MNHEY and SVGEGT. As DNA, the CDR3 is TGTGCCAGCAGTTACTCGGGGAGTAGCAATCAGCCCCAGCATTTT. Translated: CASSYSGSSNQPQHF.

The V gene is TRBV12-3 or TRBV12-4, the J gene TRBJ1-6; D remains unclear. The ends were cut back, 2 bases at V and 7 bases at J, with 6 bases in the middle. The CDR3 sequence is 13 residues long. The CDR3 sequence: CASSLNGNSPLHF. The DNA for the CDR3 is TGTGCCAGCAGTTTAAACGGGAATTCACCCCTCCACTTT.

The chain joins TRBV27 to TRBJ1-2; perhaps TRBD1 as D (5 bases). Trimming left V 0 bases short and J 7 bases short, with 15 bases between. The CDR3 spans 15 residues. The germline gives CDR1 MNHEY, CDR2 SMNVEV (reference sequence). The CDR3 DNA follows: TGTGCCAGCAGTTTATCGACCAGTGGGGGGTTTGGCTACACCTTC. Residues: CASSLSTSGGFGYTF.

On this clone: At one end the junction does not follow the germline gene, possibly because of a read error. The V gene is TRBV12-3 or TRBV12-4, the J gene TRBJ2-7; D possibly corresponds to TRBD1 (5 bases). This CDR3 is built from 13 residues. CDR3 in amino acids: CASSLSGRVTGDF. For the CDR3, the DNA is TGTGCCAGCAGTTTAAGTGGAAGGGTCACAGGAGACTTC.

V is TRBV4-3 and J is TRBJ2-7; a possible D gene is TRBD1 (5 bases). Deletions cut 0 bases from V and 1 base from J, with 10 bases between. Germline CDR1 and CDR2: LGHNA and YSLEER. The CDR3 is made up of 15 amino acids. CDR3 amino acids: CASSQERGPSYEQYF. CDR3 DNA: TGCGCCAGCAGCCAAGAAAGGGGCCCATCCTACGAGCAGTACTTC.

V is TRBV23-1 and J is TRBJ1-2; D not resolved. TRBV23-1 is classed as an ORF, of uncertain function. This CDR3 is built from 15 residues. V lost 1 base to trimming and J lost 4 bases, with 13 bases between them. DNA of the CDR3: TGCGCCAGCAGTCAATTCCGGGATCACCTCTATGGCTACACCTTC. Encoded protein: CASSQFRDHLYGYTF.

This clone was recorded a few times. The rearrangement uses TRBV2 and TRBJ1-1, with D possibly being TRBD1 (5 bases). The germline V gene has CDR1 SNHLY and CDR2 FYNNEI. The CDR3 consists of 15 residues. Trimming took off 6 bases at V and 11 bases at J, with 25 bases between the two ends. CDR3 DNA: TGTGCCAGCAGCCGGGACTCTCCGGTACAGAGTAGGGCTTTCTTT. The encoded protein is CASSRDSPVQSRAFF. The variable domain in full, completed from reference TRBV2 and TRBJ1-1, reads EPEVTQTPSHQVTQMGQEVILRCVPISNHLYFYWYRQILGQKVEFLVSFYNNEISEKSEIFDDQFSVERPDGSNFTLKIRSTKLEDSAMYFCASSRDSPVQSRAFFGQGTRLTVV.

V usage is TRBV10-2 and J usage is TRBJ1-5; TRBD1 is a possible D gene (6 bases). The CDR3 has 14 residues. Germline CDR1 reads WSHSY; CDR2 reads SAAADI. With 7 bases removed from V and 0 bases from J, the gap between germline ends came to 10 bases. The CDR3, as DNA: TGCGCCAGCAACGACAGGTATAGCAATCAGCCCCAGCATTTT. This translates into CASNDRYSNQPQHF.

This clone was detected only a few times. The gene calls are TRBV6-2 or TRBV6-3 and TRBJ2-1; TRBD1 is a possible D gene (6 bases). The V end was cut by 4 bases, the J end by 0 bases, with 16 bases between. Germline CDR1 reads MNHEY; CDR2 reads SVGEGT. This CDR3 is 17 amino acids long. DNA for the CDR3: TGTGCCAGCAGTTCCAACCGACAGGCTAACTCCTACAATGAGCAGTTCTTC. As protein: CASSSNRQANSYNEQFF.

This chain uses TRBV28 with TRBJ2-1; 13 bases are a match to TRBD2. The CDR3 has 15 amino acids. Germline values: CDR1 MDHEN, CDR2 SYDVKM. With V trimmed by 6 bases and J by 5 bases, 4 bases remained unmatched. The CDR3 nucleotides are TGTGCCAGCAGCAAACTAGCGGGGGGGAACAATGAGCAGTTCTTC. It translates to CASSKLAGGNNEQFF. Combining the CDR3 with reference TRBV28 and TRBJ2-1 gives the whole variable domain DVKVTQSSRYLVKRTGEKVFLECVQDMDHENMFWYRQDPGLGLRLIYFSYDVKMKEKGDIPEGYSVSREKKERFSLILESASTNQTSMYLCASSKLAGGNNEQFFGPGTRLTVL.

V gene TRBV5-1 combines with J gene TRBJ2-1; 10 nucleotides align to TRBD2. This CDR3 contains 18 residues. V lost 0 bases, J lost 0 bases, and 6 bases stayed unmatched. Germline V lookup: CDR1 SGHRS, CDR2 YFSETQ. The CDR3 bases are TGCGCCAGCAGCTTGGGGGGACTAGCGCCTAGCTCCTACAATGAGCAGTTCTTC. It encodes CASSLGGLAPSSYNEQFF.

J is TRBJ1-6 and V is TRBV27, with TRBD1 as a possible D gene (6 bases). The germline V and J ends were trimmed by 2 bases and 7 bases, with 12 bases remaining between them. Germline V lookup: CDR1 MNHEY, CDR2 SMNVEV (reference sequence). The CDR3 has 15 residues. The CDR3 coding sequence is TGTGCCAGCAGTTTAAGCAGGGGTGGCAATTCACCCCTCCACTTT. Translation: CASSLSRGGNSPLHF.

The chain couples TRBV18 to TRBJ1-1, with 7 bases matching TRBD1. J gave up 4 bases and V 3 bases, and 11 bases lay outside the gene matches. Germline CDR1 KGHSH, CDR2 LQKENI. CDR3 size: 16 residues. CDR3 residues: CASSPVTGMGGTEAFF. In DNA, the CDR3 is TGTGCCAGCTCACCTGTGACAGGGATGGGGGGCACTGAAGCTTTCTTT.

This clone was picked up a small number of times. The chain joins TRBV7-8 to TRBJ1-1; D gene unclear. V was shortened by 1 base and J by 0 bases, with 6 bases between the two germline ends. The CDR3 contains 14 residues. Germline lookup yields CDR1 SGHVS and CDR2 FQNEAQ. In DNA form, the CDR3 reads TGTGCCAGCAGCTTAGAACACCTGAACACTGAAGCTTTCTTT. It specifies CASSLEHLNTEAFF.

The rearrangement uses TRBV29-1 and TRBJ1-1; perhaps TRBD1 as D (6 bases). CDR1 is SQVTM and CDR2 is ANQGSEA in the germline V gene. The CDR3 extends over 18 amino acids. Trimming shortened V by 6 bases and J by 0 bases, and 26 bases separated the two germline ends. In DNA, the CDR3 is TGCAGCGTCGCTCTTGGGACACCCCGAAGGCTTATGAACACTGAAGCTTTCTTT. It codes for CSVALGTPRRLMNTEAFF. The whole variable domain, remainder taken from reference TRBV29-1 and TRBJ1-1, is SAVISQKPSRDICQRGTSLTIQCQVDSQVTMMFWYRQQPGQSLTLIATANQGSEATYESGFVIDKFPISRPNLTFSTLTVSNMSPEDSSIYLCSVALGTPRRLMNTEAFFGQGTRLTVV.